This T cell receptor (beta chain) originates from a study of shared clonotypes between healthy human individuals. Sorted-subset replicate PCR reactions were performed with 200 ng DNA, corresponding to about 30,000 T cell genomes. In the original workflow: ImmunoSEQ only sent back junction sequences with no quality scores, so filtering was done differently. Repertoires were generated with immunoSEQ multiplex PCR, while TCRdb's copy carries only in-frame clones and drops some. That table furnishes V, J and clone size, whereas the DNA furnished D and trimming. The sample gives about 1 million clones, under 80% of which show up once; approximately 1.5% is in the top ten. This clone was counted only a few times. The CDR3 runs 16 residues. Unmatched junction bases numbered 8, after V lost 5 bases and J lost 1 base. Germline CDR1 and CDR2: SEHNR and FQNEAQ (reference sequence).

The material sequenced was memory CD4+ T cells sorted from blood. Subset given: CD45RA-negative fraction. The rearrangement joins TRBV7-9 to TRBJ2-5, with 9 bases that match TRBD2. The TCR comes from a man aged 18 to 30 in good health. CDR3 in amino acids: CASSPIAGVPQETQYF. The DNA of the CDR3 is TGTGCCAGCAGCCCAATAGCGGGAGTACCCCAAGAGACCCAGTACTTC.